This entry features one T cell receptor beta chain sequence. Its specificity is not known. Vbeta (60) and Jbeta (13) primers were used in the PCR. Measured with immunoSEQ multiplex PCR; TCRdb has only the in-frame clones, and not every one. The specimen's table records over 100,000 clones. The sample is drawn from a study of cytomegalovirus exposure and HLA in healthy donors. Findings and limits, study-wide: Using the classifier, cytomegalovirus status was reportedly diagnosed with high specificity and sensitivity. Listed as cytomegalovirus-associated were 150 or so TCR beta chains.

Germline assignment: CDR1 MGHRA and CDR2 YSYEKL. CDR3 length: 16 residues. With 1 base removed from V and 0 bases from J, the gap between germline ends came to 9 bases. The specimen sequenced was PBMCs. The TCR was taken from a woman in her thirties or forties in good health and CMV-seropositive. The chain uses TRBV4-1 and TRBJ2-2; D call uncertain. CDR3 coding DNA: TGCGCCAGCAGCCAAGTTATCGAGACGAACACCGGGGAGCTGTTTTTT. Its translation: CASSQVIETNTGELFF.